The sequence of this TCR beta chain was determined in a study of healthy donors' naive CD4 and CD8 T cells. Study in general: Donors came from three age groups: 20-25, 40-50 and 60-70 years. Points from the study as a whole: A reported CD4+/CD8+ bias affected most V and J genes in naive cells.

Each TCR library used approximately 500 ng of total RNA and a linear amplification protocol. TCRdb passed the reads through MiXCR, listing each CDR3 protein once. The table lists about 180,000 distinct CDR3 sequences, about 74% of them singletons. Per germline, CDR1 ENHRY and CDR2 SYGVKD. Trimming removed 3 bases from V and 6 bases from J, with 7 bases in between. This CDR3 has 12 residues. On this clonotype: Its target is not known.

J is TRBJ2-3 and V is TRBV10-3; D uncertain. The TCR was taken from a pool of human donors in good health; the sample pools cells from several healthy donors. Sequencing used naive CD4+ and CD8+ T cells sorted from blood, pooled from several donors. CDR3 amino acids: CAISEMLDTQYF. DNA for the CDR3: TGTGCCATCAGTGAAATGCTGGATACGCAGTATTTT.